A selection of T cell receptor beta chains follows, all from one sample in a study of T cells in Graves' hyperthyroidism and ophthalmopathy. TCRdb ran MiXCR on the multiplex PCR reads and lists one entry per CDR3 protein. The sample lists about 52,000 distinct CDR3 sequences; less than 60% were seen once. The sample taken for sequencing was blood. These receptors all come from a woman between 50 and 59 years old with Graves' ophthalmopathy. The CDR3 runs from the conserved cysteine through the conserved F or W. D genes are given only for firm matches. Size values are once, few and many counts, or a class for expanded clones, and some rows have none.

d_call cdr3_length clone_size j_call v_call cdr3_aa cdr3_nt
. 12 medium-sized TRBJ1-6 TRBV20-1 CSVQGGNSPLHF TGCAGTGTTCAGGGAGGTAATTCACCCCTCCACTTT
. 14 . TRBJ2-5 TRBV6-5 CASSYSTGVETQYF TGTGCCAGCAGTTACTCTACAGGTGTAGAGACCCAGTACTTC
TRBD2 15 . TRBJ2-7 TRBV9 CASSATSGGAREQYF TGTGCCAGCAGCGCTACTAGCGGGGGGGCGCGCGAGCAGTACTTC
. 14 many TRBJ1-1 TRBV4-2 CASSQMTGPTEAFF TGTGCCAGCAGCCAAATGACAGGACCCACTGAAGCTTTCTTT
. 16 . TRBJ2-3 TRBV9 CASSVWGGNTGDTQYF TGTGCCAGCAGCGTATGGGGCGGGAATACTGGGGATACGCAGTATTTT
TRBD2 14 . TRBJ2-3 TRBV24-1 CATVAGGETDTQYF TGTGCCACCGTAGCGGGAGGGGAAACAGATACGCAGTATTTT
TRBD1 15 many TRBJ1-1 TRBV20-1 CSARDGWTGGTEAFF TGCAGTGCTAGAGATGGGTGGACAGGGGGCACTGAAGCTTTCTTT
TRBD2 14 . TRBJ2-3 TRBV10-3 CAISASGGTDTQYF TGTGCCATCTCGGCTAGCGGGGGGACAGATACGCAGTATTTT
. 15 . TRBJ2-5 TRBV6-6 CASSYSRRAQETQYF TGTGCCAGCAGTTACTCGAGGAGGGCCCAAGAGACCCAGTACTTC
. 15 . TRBJ1-4 TRBV7-2 CASGIQSATNGKLFF TGTGCCAGCGGCATTCAGAGTGCAACTAATGGAAAACTGTTTTTT
TRBD1 16 many TRBJ2-1 TRBV19 CASRGQGMSSYNEQFF TGTGCCAGTAGGGGACAGGGAATGAGCTCCTACAATGAGCAGTTCTTC
. 15 many TRBJ2-7 TRBV5-6 CASSLGGGQDGEQYF TGTGCCAGCAGCTTGGGGGGCGGTCAAGATGGCGAGCAGTACTTC
. 13 many TRBJ1-1 TRBV9 CASSEGKGSEAFF TGTGCCAGCAGCGAAGGCAAGGGGTCTGAAGCTTTCTTT
. 23 . TRBJ2-6 TRBV25-1 CASSFYICSAVRQGGSGANVLTF .